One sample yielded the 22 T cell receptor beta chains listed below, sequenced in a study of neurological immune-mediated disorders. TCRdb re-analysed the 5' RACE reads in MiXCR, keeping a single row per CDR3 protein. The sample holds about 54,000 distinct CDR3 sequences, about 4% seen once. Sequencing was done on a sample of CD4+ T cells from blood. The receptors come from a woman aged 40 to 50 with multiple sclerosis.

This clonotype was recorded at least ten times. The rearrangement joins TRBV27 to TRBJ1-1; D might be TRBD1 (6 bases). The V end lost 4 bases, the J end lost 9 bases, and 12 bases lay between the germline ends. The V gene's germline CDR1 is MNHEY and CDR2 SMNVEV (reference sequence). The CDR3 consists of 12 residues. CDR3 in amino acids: CASSSRGRKAFF. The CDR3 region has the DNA TGTGCCAGCAGTTCTCGGGGGCGGAAAGCTTTCTTT.

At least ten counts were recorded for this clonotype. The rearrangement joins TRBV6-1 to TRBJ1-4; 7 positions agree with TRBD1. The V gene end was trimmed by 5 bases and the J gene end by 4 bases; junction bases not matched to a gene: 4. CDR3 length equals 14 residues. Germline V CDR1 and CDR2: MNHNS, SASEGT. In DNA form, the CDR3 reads TGTGCCAGCAGTCTACAGGGGAATAATGAAAAACTGTTTTTT. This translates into CASSLQGNNEKLFF.

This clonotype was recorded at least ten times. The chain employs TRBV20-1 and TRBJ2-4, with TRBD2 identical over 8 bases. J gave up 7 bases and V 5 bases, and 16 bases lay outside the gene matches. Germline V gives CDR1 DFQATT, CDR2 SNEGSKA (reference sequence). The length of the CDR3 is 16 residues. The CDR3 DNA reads TGCAGTGCTGTCCCGGGGGGGGCCGGCTTTGAGAACATTCAGTACTTC. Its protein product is CSAVPGGAGFENIQYF.

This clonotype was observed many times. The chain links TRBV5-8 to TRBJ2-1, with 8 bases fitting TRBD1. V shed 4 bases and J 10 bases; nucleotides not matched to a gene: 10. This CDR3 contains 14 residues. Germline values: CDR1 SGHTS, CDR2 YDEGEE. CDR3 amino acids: CASSGQGRFGEQFF. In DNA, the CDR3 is TGTGCCAGCAGCGGACAGGGACGGTTCGGGGAGCAGTTCTTC.

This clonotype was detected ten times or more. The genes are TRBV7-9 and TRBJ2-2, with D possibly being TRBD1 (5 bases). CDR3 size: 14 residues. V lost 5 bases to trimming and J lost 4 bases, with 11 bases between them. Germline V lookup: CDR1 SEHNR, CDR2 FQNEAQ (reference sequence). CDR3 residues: CASSDSWGTGELFF. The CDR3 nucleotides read TGTGCCAGCAGCGACAGCTGGGGCACCGGGGAGCTGTTTTTT.

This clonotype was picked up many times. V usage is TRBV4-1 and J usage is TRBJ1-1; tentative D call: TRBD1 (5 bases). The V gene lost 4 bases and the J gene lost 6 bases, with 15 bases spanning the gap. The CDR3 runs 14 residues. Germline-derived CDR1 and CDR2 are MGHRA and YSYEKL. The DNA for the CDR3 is TGCGCCAGCAGCCCTACAGGACTCGCCTCTGAAGCTTTCTTT. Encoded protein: CASSPTGLASEAFF.

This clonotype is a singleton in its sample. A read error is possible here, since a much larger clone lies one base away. The CDR3 DNA is TGTGTCAGCAGTGAGGAAGTTTATGGCTACACCTTC. Its protein is CVSSEEVYGYTF. The rearrangement links TRBV2 to TRBJ1-2, with D hard to call. Germline V gene sequence: CDR1 SNHLY, CDR2 FYNNEI. The CDR3 has 12 residues.

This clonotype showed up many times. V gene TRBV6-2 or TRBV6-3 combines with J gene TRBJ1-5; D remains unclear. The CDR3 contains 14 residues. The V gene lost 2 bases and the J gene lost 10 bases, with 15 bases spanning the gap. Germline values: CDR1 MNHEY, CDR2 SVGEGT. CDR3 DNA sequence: TGTGCCAGCAGTTACGGGCCATTCGACAAACCCCAGCATTTT. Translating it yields CASSYGPFDKPQHF.

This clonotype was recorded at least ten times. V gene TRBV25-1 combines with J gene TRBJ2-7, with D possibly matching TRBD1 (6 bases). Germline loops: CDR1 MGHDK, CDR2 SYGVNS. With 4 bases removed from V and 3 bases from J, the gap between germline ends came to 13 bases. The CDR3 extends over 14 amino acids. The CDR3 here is CASSVHNRVYEQYF. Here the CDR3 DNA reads TGTGCCAGCAGTGTTCATAACAGGGTCTACGAGCAGTACTTC.

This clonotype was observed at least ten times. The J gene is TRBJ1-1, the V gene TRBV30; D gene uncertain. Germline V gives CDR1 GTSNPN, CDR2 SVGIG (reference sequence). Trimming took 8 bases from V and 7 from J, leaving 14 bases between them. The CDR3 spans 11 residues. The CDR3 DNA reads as TGTGCCAAACGAGATTGGGGTGAAGCTTTCTTT. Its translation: CAKRDWGEAFF.

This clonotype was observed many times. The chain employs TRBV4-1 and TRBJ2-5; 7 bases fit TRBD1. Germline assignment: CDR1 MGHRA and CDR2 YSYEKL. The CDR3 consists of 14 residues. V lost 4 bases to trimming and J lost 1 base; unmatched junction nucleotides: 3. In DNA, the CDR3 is TGCGCCAGCAGCCTCACAGGGGCCCAAGAGACCCAGTACTTC. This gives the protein CASSLTGAQETQYF.

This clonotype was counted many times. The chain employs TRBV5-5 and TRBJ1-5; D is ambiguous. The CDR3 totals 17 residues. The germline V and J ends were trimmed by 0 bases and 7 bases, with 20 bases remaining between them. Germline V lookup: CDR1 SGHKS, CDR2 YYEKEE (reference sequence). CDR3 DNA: TGTGCCAGCAGCTTGGGTGATACATGGGGTTACCGGCAGCCCCAGCATTTT. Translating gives CASSLGDTWGYRQPQHF.

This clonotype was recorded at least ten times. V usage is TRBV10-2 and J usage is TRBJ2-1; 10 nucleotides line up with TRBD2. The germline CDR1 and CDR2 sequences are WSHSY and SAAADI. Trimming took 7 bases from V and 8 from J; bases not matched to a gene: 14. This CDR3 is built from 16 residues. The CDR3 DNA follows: TGCGCCAGCAAGTCCGTAGCGGGGGGTGGGGGATATGAGCAGTTCTTC. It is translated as CASKSVAGGGGYEQFF.

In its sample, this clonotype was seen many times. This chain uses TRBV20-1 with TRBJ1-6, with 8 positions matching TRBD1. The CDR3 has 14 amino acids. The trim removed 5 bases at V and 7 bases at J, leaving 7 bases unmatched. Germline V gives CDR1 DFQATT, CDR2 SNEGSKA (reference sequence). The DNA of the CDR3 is TGCAGTGCTCGTAGGACAGGGAAAAATTCACCCCTCCACTTT. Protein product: CSARRTGKNSPLHF.

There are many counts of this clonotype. CDR3 sequence: CASSWGMETQYF. The DNA for the CDR3 is TGTGCCAGCAGCTGGGGGATGGAGACCCAGTACTTC. This chain connects TRBV21-1 to TRBJ2-5; TRBD1, as called in the table, went unchecked against the DNA. TRBV21-1 is classified as a pseudogene. The CDR3 consists of 12 residues.

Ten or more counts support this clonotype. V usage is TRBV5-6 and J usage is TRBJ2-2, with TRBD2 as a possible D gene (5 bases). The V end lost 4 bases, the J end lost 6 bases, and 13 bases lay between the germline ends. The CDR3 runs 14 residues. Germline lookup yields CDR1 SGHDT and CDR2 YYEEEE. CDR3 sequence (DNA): TGTGCCAGCAGCCGGACTGGGGTCCCCGGGGAGCTGTTTTTT. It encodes CASSRTGVPGELFF.

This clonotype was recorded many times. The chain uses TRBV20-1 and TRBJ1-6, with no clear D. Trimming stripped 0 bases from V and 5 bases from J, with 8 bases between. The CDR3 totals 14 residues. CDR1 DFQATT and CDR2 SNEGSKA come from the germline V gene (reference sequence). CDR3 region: CSARDRQNNSPLHF. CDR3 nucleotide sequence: TGCAGTGCTAGAGATCGGCAAAATAATTCACCCCTCCACTTT.

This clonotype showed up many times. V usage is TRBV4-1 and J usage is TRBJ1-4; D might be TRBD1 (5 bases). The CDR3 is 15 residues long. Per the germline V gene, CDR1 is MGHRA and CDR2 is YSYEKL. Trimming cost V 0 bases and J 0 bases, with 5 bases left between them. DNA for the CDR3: TGCGCCAGCAGCCAAGACAGGGCAACTAATGAAAAACTGTTTTTT. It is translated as CASSQDRATNEKLFF.

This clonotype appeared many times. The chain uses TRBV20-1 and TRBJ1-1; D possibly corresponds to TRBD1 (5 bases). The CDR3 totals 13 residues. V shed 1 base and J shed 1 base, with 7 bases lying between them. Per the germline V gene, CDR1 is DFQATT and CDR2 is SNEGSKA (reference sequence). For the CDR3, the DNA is TGCAGTGCTAGAGTCCAGGGGAACACTGAAGCTTTCTTT. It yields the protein CSARVQGNTEAFF.

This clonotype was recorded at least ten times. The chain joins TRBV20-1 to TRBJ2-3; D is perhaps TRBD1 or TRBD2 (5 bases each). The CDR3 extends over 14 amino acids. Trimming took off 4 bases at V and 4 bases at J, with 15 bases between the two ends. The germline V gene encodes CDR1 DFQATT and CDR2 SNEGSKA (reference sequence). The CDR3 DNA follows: TGCAGTGCTATACCTCGGGGCCGTGCAGATACGCAGTATTTT. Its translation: CSAIPRGRADTQYF.

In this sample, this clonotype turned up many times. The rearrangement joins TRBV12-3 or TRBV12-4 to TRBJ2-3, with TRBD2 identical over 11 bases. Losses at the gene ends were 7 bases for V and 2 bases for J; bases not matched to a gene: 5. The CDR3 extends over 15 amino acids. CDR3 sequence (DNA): TGTGCCAGCAACATAGCGGGGGGGCACACAGATACGCAGTATTTT. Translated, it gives CASNIAGGHTDTQYF.

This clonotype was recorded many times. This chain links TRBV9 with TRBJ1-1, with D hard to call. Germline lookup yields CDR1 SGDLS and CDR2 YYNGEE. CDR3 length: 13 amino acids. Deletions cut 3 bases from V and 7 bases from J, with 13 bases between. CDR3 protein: CASSGLGLGEAFF. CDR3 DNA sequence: TGTGCCAGCAGCGGCCTAGGGCTCGGTGAAGCTTTCTTT. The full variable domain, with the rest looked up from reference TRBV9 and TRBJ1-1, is DSGVTQTPKHLITATGQRVTLRCSPRSGDLSVYWYQQSLDQGLQFLIQYYNGEERAKGNILERFSAQQFPDLHSELNLSSLELGDSALYFCASSGLGLGEAFFGQGTRLTVV.